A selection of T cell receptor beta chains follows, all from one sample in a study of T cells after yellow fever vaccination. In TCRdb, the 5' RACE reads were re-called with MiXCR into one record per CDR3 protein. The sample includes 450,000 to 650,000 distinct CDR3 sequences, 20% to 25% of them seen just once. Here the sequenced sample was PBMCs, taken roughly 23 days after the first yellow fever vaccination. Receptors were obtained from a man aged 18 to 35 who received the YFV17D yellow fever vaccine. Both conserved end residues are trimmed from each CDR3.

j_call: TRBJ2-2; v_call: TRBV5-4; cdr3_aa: ASRGGGTDTGELF
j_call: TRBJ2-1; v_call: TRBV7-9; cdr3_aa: ASSLTRGFYNEQF
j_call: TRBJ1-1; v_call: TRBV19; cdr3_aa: ASALNTEAF
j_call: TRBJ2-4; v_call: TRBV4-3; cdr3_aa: ASSHLRRGLNIQY
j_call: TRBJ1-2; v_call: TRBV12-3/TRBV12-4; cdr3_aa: ASDDPGEGRYGYT
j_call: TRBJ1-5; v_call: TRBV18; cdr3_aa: ASSREHSNQPQH
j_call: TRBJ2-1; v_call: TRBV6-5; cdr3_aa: ASSYSIGMRSYNEQF
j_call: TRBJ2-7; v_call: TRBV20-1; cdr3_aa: SARSPGGLPPPYEQY
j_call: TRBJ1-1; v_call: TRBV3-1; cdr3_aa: ASSLPTGERNTEAF
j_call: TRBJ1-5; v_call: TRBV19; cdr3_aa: ASSPLGRSNQPQH
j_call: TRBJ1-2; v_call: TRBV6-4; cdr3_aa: ASSATGLYGYT
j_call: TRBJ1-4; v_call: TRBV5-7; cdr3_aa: ASSLKDDRGSEKLF
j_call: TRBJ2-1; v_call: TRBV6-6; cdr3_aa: ASNPGLYNEQF
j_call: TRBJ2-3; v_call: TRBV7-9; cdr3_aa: ASSVGQGSTDTQY
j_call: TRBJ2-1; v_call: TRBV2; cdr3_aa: ASRVGLANNEQF
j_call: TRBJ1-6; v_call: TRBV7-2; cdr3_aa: ASSLAGRSFYNLPLH
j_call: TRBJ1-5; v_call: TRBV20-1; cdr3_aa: SASSRPNQPQH
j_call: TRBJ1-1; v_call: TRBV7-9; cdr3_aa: ASSRGTTDAF
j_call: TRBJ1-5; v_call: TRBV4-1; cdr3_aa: ASSQGPSNQPQH
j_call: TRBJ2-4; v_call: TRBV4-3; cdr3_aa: ASSQETGRIGIQY
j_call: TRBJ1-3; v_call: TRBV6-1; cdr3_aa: ASRRGFSGNTIY
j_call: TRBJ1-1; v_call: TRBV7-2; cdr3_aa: ASSPDTYTEAF
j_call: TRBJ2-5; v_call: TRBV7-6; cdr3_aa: ASSLAGGSQETQY
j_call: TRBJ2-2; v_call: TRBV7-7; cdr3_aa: ASSRTNTGELF
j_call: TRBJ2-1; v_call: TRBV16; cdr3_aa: ASSQFLAGYNEQF
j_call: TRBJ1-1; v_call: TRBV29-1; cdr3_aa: SVAPRANTEAF
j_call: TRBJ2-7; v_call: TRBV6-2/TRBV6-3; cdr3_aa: ASSYAGTGFHEQY
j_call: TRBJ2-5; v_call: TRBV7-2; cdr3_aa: ASSLPPGTQY
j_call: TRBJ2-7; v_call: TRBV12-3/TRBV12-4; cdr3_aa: ASSRMGGQY
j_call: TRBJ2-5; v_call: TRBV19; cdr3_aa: ASSLNGLAGPIQETQY
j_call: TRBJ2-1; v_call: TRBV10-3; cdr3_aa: ATHTRTDNEQF
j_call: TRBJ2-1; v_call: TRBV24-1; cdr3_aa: ATSDPKTSGGSYNEQF
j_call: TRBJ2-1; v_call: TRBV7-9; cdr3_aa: ASSLERQSGDNEQF
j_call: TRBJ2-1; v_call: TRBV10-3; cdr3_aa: AIETGLDNNEQF
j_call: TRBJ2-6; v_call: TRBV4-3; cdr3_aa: ASSQGYMGANVLT
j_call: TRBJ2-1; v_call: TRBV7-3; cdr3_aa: ASRSSGGRNNEQF
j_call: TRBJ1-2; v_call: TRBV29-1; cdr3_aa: SVGRNDGYT